This TCR beta chain is from a study of response to subunit inactivated influenza vaccine. Overall study results and limits: Authors suggested each seasonal flu vaccination may recruit only limited numbers of new T cells.

Trimming took 7 bases from V and 7 from J, leaving 38 bases between them. This CDR3 region has 20 residues. About this clonotype itself: Its antigen is unknown.

In TCRdb, the RT-PCR reads were re-called with MiXCR into one record per CDR3 protein. The sample records around 760,000 distinct CDR3 sequences, roughly 13% being singletons. This material consisted of PBMCs from blood, taken roughly 2 weeks before vaccination. This TCR came from a man aged 50 or older who received an inactivated influenza vaccine. This sequence joins TRBV12-3 or TRBV12-4 and TRBJ2-7, with D possibly being TRBD1 or TRBD2 (10 bases each). The CDR3 loop reads CASKPPGDRGLSGGAGEQYF. The CDR3 coding sequence is TGTGCCAGCAAACCCCCGGGAGACAGGGGGCTGAGCGGGGGGGCGGGAGAGCAGTACTTC.